The present entry profiles one TCR beta chain with its context. The data were obtained in a study of blood T cell repertoires in COVID-19. Study as a whole: The United States, Italy and Spain supplied acute and convalescent COVID-19 samples. T cells, B-cell-depleted T cells, or PBMCs provided the cDNA or gDNA that served as material.

The CDR3 spans 13 residues. Trimming pared 2 bases from V and 15 bases from J, leaving 14 bases between. Original analysis: Using reference gene primer amplification, nucleated cell counts were estimated. Method: immunoSEQ multiplex PCR; TCRdb's copy keeps in-frame clones and lacks some. V and J calls and clone size come straight from that table; D and trimming were deduced from the DNA. The sample has around 170,000 clones; 65% to 90% are singletons. The TCR originated in a human donor in a cohort sampled during active COVID-19. Specimen: peripheral blood. The chain links TRBV12-3 or TRBV12-4 to TRBJ1-6; D is perhaps TRBD1 (6 bases). The CDR3 sequence: CASSLIESGDLHF. The DNA of the CDR3 is TGTGCCAGCAGTTTAATAGAGTCAGGGGACCTCCACTTT.